This T cell receptor (beta chain) was captured by sequencing in a study of graft-versus-host responses after intestinal transplantation. Germline lookup yields CDR1 SNHLY and CDR2 FYNNEI. This CDR3 is 11 amino acids long. V lost 7 bases and J 3 bases, leaving 5 bases between the germline ends. Data came from immunoSEQ multiplex PCR; TCRdb stores just in-frame clones and leaves some out. Here the sample spans over 20,000 clones, about half being singletons. Source: alloreactive CD4+ T cells from a mixed lymphocyte reaction culture, taken before intestinal transplant. Subset given: CFSE-low proliferating T cells sorted from roughly six-day pre-transplant mixed lymphocyte reaction (GvH or HvG direction). The TCR comes from a human patient who received an intestinal transplant. The rearrangement joins TRBV2 to TRBJ2-3, with D hard to call. The CDR3 loop reads CASTHTDTQYF. The CDR3 region has the DNA TGTGCCAGCACCCATACAGATACGCAGTATTTT.